This T cell receptor (beta chain) was found in a study of T cells in tumors after PD-1 blockade. V lost 6 bases, J lost 0 bases, and 15 bases lay in between. Germline-derived CDR1 and CDR2 are LNHDA and SQIVND (reference sequence). CDR3 size: 17 residues. Generated by immunoSEQ multiplex PCR, the TCRdb table keeps only in-frame clones and is missing some. Of approximately 48,000 clones detected, 81% appear once; the ten largest clones hold about 4%. This specimen consisted of PBMCs, obtained before anti-PD-1 treatment. This receptor was obtained from a human donor with basal cell carcinoma. The chain joins TRBV19 to TRBJ2-6, with D perhaps assigned TRBD1 or TRBD2 (5 bases each). CDR3 bases: TGTGCCAGTAGCAGGACACCGGGAAGCTCTGGGGCCAACGTCCTGACTTTC. Translating it yields CASSRTPGSSGANVLTF.